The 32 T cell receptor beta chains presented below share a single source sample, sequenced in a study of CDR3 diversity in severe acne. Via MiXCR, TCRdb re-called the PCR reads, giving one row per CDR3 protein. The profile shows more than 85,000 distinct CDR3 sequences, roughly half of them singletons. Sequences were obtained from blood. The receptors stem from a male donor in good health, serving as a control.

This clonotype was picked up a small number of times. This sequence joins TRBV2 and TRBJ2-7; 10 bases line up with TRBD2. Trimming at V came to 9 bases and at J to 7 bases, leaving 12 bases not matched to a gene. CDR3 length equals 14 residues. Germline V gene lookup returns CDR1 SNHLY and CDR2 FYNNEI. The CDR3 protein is CARGSGRPNVEQYF. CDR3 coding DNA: TGTGCCAGGGGTAGCGGGAGGCCGAACGTGGAGCAGTACTTC.

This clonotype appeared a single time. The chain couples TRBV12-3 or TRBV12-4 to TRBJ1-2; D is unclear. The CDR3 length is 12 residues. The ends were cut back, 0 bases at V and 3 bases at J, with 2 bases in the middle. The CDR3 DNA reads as TGTGCCAGCAGTTTAGCGGACTATGGCTACACCTTC. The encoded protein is CASSLADYGYTF.

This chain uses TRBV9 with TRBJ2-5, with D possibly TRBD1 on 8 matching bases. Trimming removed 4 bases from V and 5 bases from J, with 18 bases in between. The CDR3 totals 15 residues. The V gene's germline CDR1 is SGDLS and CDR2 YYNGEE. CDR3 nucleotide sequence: TGTGCCAGCAGCAAGATCGGACAGGGAGGGGAGACCCAGTACTTC. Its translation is CASSKIGQGGETQYF.

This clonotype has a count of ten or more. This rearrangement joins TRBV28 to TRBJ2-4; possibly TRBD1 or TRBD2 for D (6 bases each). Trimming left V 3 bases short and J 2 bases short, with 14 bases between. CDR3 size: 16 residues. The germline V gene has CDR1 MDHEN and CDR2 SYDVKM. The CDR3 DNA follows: TGTGCCAGCAGTTTGCACGGGGGCTCGACCAAAAACATTCAGTACTTC. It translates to CASSLHGGSTKNIQYF. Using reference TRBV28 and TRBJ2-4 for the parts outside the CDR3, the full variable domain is DVKVTQSSRYLVKRTGEKVFLECVQDMDHENMFWYRQDPGLGLRLIYFSYDVKMKEKGDIPEGYSVSREKKERFSLILESASTNQTSMYLCASSLHGGSTKNIQYFGAGTRLSVL.

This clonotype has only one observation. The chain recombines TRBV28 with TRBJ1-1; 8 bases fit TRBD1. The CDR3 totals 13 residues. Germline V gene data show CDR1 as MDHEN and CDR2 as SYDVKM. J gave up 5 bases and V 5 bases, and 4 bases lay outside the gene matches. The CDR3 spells CASSLQGDTEAFF. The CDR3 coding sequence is TGTGCCAGCAGTCTACAGGGGGATACTGAAGCTTTCTTT.

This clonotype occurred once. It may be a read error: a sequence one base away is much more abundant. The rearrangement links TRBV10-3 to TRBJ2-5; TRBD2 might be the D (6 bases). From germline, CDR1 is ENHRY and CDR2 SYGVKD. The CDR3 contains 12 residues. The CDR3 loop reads CAMGTSPETRYF. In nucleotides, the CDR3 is TGTGCCATGGGGACTTCCCCAGAGACCCGGTACTTC.

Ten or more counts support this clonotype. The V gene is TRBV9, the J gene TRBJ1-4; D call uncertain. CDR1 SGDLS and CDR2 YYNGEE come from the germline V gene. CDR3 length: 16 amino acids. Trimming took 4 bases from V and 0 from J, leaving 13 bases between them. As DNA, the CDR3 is TGTGCCAGCAGCCCCAGGATCGTTGCAACTAATGAAAAACTGTTTTTT. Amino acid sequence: CASSPRIVATNEKLFF.

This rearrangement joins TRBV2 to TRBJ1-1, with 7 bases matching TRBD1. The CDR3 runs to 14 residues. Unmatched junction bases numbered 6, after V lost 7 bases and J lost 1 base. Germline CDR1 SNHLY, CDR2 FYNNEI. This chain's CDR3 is CASNPRQGNTEAFF. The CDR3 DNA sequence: TGTGCCAGCAACCCCCGACAGGGGAACACTGAAGCTTTCTTT.

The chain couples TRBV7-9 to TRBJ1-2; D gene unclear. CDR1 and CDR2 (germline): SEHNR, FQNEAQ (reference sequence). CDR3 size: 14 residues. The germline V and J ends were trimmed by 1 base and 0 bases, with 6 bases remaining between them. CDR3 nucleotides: TGTGCCAGCAGCTTAGGCCAAACTAACTATGGCTACACCTTC. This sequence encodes CASSLGQTNYGYTF.

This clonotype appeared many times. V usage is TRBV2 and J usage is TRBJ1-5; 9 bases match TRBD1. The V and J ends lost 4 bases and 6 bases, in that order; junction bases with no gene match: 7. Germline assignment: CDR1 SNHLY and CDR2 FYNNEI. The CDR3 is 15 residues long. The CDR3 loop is CASSAGQGSSQPQHF. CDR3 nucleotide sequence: TGTGCCAGCAGTGCGGGACAGGGATCTAGTCAGCCCCAGCATTTT.

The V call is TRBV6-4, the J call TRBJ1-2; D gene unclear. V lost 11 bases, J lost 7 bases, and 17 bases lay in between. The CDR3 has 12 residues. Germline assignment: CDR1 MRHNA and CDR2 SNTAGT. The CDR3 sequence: CALGRAEVGYTF. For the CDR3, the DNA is TGTGCCCTGGGGAGGGCAGAGGTTGGCTACACCTTC.

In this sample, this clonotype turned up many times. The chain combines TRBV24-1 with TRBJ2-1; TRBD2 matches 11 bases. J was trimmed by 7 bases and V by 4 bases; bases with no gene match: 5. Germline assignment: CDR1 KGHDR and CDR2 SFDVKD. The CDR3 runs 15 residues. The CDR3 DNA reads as TGTGCCACCAGTGACCCGGGACTAGCGGTAAATGAGCAGTTCTTC. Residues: CATSDPGLAVNEQFF.

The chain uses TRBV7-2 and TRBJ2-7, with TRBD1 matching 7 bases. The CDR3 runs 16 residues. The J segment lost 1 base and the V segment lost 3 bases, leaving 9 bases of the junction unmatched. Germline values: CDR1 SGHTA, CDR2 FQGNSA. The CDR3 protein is CASSFQAGTESYEQYF. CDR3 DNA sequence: TGTGCCAGCAGCTTTCAGGCCGGGACAGAGTCCTACGAGCAGTACTTC.

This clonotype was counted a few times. CDR3 sequence: CASSRLEGELFF. The CDR3 nucleotides are TGTGCCAGCAGCCGCCTGGAGGGGGAGCTGTTTTTT. The chain uses TRBV7-9 and TRBJ2-2; no clear D. The CDR3 spans 12 residues. The V end was cut by 5 bases, the J end by 8 bases, with 9 bases between. The germline V gene encodes CDR1 SEHNR and CDR2 FQNEAQ (reference sequence).

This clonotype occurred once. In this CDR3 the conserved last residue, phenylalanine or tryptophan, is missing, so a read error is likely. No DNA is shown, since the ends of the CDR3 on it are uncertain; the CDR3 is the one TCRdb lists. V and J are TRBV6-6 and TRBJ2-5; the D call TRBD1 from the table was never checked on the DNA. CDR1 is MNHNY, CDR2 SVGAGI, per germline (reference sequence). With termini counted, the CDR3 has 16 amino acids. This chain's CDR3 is CASSYSDRGNGYTFGS.

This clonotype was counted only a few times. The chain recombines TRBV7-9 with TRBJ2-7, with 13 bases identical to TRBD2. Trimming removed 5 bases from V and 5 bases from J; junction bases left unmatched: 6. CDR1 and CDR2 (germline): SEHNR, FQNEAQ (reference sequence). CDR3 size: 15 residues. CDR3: CASSRTGTSGNEQYF. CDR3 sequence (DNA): TGTGCCAGCAGCCGCACCGGGACTAGCGGGAACGAGCAGTACTTC.

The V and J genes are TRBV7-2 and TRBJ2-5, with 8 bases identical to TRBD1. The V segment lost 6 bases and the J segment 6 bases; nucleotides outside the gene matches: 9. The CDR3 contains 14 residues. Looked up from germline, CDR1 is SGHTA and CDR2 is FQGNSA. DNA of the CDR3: TGTGCCAGCAGACAGGGGGGTGGTATGAAGACCCAGTACTTC. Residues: CASRQGGGMKTQYF. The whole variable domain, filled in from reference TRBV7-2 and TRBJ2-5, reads GAGVSQSPSNKVTEKGKDVELRCDPISGHTALYWYRQSLGQGLEFLIYFQGNSAPDKSGLPSDRFSAERTGGSVSTLTIQRTQQEDSAVYLCASRQGGGMKTQYFGPGTRLLVL.

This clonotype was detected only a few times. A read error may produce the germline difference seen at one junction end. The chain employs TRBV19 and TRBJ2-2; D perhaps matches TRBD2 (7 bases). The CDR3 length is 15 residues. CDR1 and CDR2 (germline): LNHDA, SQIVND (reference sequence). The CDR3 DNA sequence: TGTGCGAGTAGGGGGGGGCAGAGTAACACCGGGGAGCTGTTTTTT. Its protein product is CASRGGQSNTGELFF.

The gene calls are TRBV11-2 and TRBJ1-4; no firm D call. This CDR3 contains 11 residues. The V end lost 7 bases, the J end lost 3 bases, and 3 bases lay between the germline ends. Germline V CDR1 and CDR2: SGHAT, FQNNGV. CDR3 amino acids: CASMANEKLFF. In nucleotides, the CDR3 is TGTGCCAGCATGGCTAATGAAAAACTGTTTTTT. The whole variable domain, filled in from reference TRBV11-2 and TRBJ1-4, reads EAGVAQSPRYKIIEKRQSVAFWCNPISGHATLYWYQQILGQGPKLLIQFQNNGVVDDSQLPKDRFSAERLKGVDSTLKIQPAKLEDSAVYLCASMANEKLFFGSGTQLSVL.

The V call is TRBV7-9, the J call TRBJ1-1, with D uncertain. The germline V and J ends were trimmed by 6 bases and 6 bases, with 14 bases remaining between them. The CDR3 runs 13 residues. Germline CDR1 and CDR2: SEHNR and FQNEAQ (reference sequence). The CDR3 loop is CASRTDLAAEAFF. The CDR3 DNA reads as TGTGCCAGCAGGACGGATTTGGCGGCTGAAGCTTTCTTT.

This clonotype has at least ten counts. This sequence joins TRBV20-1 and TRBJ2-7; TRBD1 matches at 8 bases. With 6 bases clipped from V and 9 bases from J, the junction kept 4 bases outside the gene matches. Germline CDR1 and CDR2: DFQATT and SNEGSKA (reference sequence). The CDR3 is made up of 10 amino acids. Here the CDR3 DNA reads TGCAGTGCCAAAGGGACAGGGCAGTACTTC. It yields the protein CSAKGTGQYF.

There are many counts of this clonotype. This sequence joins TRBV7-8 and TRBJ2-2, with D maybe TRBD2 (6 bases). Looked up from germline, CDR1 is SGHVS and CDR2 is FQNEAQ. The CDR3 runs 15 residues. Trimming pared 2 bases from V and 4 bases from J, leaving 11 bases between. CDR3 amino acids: CASSLLQGGTGELFF. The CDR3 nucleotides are TGTGCCAGCAGCTTACTGCAGGGAGGCACCGGGGAGCTGTTTTTT.

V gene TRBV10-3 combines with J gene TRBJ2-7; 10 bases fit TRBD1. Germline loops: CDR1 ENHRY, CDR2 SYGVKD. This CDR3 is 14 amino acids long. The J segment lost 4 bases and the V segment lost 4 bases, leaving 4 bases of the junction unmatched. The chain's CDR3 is CAISGRQGAYEQYF. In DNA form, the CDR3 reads TGTGCCATCAGTGGTCGACAGGGGGCGTACGAGCAGTACTTC.

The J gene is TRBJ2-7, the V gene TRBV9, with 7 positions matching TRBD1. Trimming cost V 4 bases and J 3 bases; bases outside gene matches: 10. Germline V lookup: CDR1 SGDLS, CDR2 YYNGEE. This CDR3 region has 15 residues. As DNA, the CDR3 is TGTGCCAGCAGCTTACAATCCGGGACAGTCTACGAGCAGTACTTC. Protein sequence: CASSLQSGTVYEQYF.

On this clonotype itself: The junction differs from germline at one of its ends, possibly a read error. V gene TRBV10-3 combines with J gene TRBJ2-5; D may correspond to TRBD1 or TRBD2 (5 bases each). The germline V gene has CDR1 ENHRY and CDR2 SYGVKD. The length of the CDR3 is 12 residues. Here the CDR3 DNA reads TGTGCCAGCAGTGAACTTGGGGGGACCCAGTACTTC. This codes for CASSELGGTQYF.

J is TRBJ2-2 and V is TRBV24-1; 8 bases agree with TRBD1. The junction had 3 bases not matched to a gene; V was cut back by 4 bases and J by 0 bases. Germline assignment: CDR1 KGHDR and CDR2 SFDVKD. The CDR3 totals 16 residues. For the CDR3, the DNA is TGTGCCACCAGTGACCGGGACAGGACGAACACCGGGGAGCTGTTTTTT. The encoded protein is CATSDRDRTNTGELFF.

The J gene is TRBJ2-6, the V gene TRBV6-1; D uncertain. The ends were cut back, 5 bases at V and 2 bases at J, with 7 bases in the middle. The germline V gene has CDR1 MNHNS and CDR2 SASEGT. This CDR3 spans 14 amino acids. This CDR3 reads CASSFVAGANVLTF. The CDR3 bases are TGTGCCAGCAGTTTTGTAGCTGGGGCCAACGTCCTGACTTTC.

Here the CDR3 DNA reads TGTGCCAGCAGCCCCCCCGGGCTAGCGGGACCCTACGTCCTGACTTTC. The encoded protein is CASSPPGLAGPYVLTF. The gene calls are TRBV25-1 and TRBJ2-6, with 9 bases matching TRBD2. This CDR3 spans 16 amino acids. Germline V gene data show CDR1 as MGHDK and CDR2 as SYGVNS. The V gene end was trimmed by 6 bases and the J gene end by 11 bases; junction bases not matched to a gene: 14. The variable domain in full, completed from reference TRBV25-1 and TRBJ2-6, reads EADIYQTPRYLVIGTGKKITLECSQTMGHDKMYWYQQDPGMELHLIHYSYGVNSTEKGDLSSESTVSRIRTEHFPLTLESARPSHTSQYLCASSPPGLAGPYVLTFGAGSRLTVL.

In DNA form, the CDR3 reads TGTGCCAGCAGACCCCAGGGAGGGGGATATAATTCACCCCTCCACTTT. As protein: CASRPQGGGYNSPLHF. The chain carries TRBV6-1 and TRBJ1-6; D perhaps matches TRBD1 (6 bases). V was pared by 6 bases and J by 4 bases, with 16 bases between. Germline CDR1 and CDR2: MNHNS and SASEGT. The CDR3 loop spans 16 amino acids.

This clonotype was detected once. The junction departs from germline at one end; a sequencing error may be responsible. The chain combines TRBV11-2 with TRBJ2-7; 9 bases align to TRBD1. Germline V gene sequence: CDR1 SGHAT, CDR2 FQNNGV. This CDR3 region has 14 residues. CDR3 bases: TGTGCCAGCAGCTTCCGGGACAGGGTTAGCGAGCAGTGCTTC. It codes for CASSFRDRVSEQCF.

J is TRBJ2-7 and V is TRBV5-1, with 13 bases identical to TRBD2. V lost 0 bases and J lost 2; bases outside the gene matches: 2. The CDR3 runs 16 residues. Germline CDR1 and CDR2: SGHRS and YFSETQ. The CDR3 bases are TGCGCCAGCAGCTTGGGGACTAGCGGGAGTCCCTACGAGCAGTACTTC. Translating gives CASSLGTSGSPYEQYF.

The CDR3 coding sequence is TGCGCCAGCAGCAGTGCTAGCGGGGGGGCCGGAGAGACCCAGTACTTC. Protein: CASSSASGGAGETQYF. V usage is TRBV5-1 and J usage is TRBJ2-5, with 12 bases matching TRBD2. Trimming cost V 4 bases and J 4 bases; bases outside gene matches: 8. Germline CDR1 and CDR2: SGHRS and YFSETQ. This CDR3 has 16 amino acids.